This entry describes one T cell receptor beta chain. Its antigen is as yet unknown. CDR3 length equals 15 residues. The trim removed 4 bases at V and 4 bases at J, leaving 7 bases unmatched. In germline, CDR1 is MGHRA, CDR2 YSYEKL. Assay: immunoSEQ multiplex PCR; the TCRdb copy retains only in-frame clones and omits some. The sample carries 330,000 or so clones, roughly 90% recorded once. Indicated treatment: some 19 received Ad26.COV2.S at low or high dose, single or two shots; several received placebo; per-sample allocation not given. The samples date from day 63 after the first vaccine or placebo injection. This record comes from a study of Ad26.COV2.S vaccination and SARS-CoV-2 variants. Study-level points and caveats: Individuals receiving vaccine had higher spike-specific TCR breadth than placebo recipients did. Spike-specific CD8+ and CD4+ T cell responses reportedly showed substantial breadth after vaccination.

The chain combines TRBV4-1 with TRBJ1-1, with 9 bases matching TRBD1. The TCR comes from a person between 18 and 60 years old who received the Ad26.COV2.S COVID-19 vaccine or a placebo. The material sequenced was peripheral blood, taken in a trial of Ad26.COV2.S vaccine versus placebo. This CDR3 is CASSRIQGAGTEAFF. The CDR3 DNA reads as TGCGCCAGCAGCCGCATACAGGGGGCTGGCACTGAAGCTTTCTTT.